The 21 T cell receptor beta chains in this list originate from one sample, sequenced in a study of blood T cells in healthy people across ages (dated by TCRdb to the mid-2010s). The protocol used for the library was 5' RACE. Sequencing took place on an Illumina HiSeq 2500. The second PCR ran for about 6 to 11 cycles and used a J-beta primer mix along with a sample-barcoded 5' primer. Through fastp at Q25 and MiXCR, TCRdb rebuilt clones from the public reads, retaining in-frame beta chains. All rows with the same CDR3 protein become a single entry with the most common DNA and genes. The sample contains some 1.5 million distinct CDR3 sequences, 28% of them found a single time. The ten largest account for 7.7% of the sample. The sample consisted of blood. All receptors come from a woman aged 25-40 years in good health.

The chain recombines TRBV20-1 with TRBJ1-1; D uncertain. V lost 8 bases and J lost 8, with 18 bases in between. CDR3 length equals 12 residues. Germline assignment: CDR1 DFQATT and CDR2 SNEGSKA (reference sequence). CDR3 nucleotides: TGCAGTTCTCCGGACCGGCTTCCCGAAGCTTTCTTT. This gives the protein CSSPDRLPEAFF.

The V and J genes are TRBV7-8 and TRBJ1-5, with TRBD1 as a possible D gene (6 bases). There are 16 residues in the CDR3. The V gene lost 5 bases and the J gene lost 0 bases, with 14 bases spanning the gap. CDR1 and CDR2 (germline): SGHVS, FQNEAQ. CDR3 DNA sequence: TGTGCCAGCAGCCCCCTAAGGGGGGGTAGCAATCAGCCCCAGCATTTT. It specifies CASSPLRGGSNQPQHF.

The V and J genes are TRBV9 and TRBJ2-5, with 7 bases that match TRBD1. Germline V CDR1 and CDR2: SGDLS, YYNGEE. The trim removed 3 bases at V and 1 base at J, leaving 12 bases unmatched. The CDR3 runs 17 residues. CDR3 in amino acids: CASSALTGTGIQETQYF. Written as DNA, the CDR3 is TGTGCCAGCAGCGCCCTGACAGGGACGGGAATCCAAGAGACCCAGTACTTC. The variable domain in full, completed from reference TRBV9 and TRBJ2-5, reads DSGVTQTPKHLITATGQRVTLRCSPRSGDLSVYWYQQSLDQGLQFLIQYYNGEERAKGNILERFSAQQFPDLHSELNLSSLELGDSALYFCASSALTGTGIQETQYFGPGTRLLVL.

The V call is TRBV29-1, the J call TRBJ1-3, with unresolved D. V lost 4 bases to trimming and J lost 4 bases, with 14 bases between them. The CDR3 is 14 residues long. The V gene's germline CDR1 is SQVTM and CDR2 ANQGSEA. The CDR3 DNA follows: TGCAGCGTTGTGAGGCCGGCGTCAGGAAACACCATATATTTT. This encodes CSVVRPASGNTIYF.

Only a few counts were recorded for this clonotype. The chain recombines TRBV9 with TRBJ2-2, with a weak D call TRBD2 (6 bases). This CDR3 is built from 16 residues. Germline CDR1 is SGDLS and CDR2 is YYNGEE. The V end lost 0 bases, the J end lost 2 bases, and 11 bases lay between the germline ends. CDR3 sequence: CASSVELATNTGELFF. CDR3 sequence (DNA): TGTGCCAGCAGCGTAGAACTAGCTACTAACACCGGGGAGCTGTTTTTT. Based on the CDR3 plus reference TRBV9 and TRBJ2-2, the full variable domain is DSGVTQTPKHLITATGQRVTLRCSPRSGDLSVYWYQQSLDQGLQFLIQYYNGEERAKGNILERFSAQQFPDLHSELNLSSLELGDSALYFCASSVELATNTGELFFGEGSRLTVL.

This clonotype showed up just a few times. The gene calls are TRBV10-3 and TRBJ1-2; D is uncertain. Trimming shortened V by 3 bases and J by 4 bases, and 9 bases separated the two germline ends. CDR1 is ENHRY, CDR2 SYGVKD, per germline. The CDR3 sequence is 13 residues long. Here the CDR3 DNA reads TGTGCCATCAGTGACCAGGTTAGCTATGGCTACACCTTC. Protein: CAISDQVSYGYTF.

The chain combines TRBV10-3 with TRBJ1-1; 8 nucleotides align to TRBD1. The CDR3 loop spans 15 amino acids. Germline V CDR1 and CDR2: ENHRY, SYGVKD. J was trimmed by 0 bases and V by 6 bases; bases with no gene match: 6. The CDR3 DNA sequence: TGTGCCATCAGCGAAGGACAGGGCCTGAACACTGAAGCTTTCTTT. This translates into CAISEGQGLNTEAFF.

The sample holds a few counts of this clonotype. The chain uses TRBV20-1 and TRBJ2-3, with 8 nucleotides matching TRBD2. From germline, CDR1 is DFQATT and CDR2 SNEGSKA (reference sequence). Germline trimming cut 6 bases from V and 0 bases from J; bases unmatched to any gene: 5. The CDR3 sequence is 14 residues long. CDR3 sequence: CSAFIAGSTDTQYF. The CDR3 DNA follows: TGCAGTGCCTTCATAGCGGGAAGCACAGATACGCAGTATTTT.

With regard to this clonotype: A single base separates this from a much larger clone, so it may be a read error. The chain recombines TRBV29-1 with TRBJ2-7, with no clear D. CDR3 length equals 12 residues. Germline CDR1 reads SQVTM; CDR2 reads ANQGSEA. The CDR3 spells CSVGGRPYEQHF. As DNA, the CDR3 is TGCAGCGTTGGTGGCAGACCCTACGAGCAGCACTTC.

The chain's CDR3 is CAWSRRAGLAGANVLTF. CDR3 sequence (DNA): TGTGCCTGGAGTAGGCGGGCAGGGCTTGCTGGGGCCAACGTCCTGACTTTC. This sequence joins TRBV30 and TRBJ2-6; TRBD1 or TRBD2 may be the D gene (5 bases each). V was pared by 2 bases and J by 2 bases, with 16 bases between. Germline-derived CDR1 and CDR2 are GTSNPN and SVGIG (reference sequence). The CDR3 length is 17 residues. The full variable domain, completed using reference TRBV30 and TRBJ2-6, is SQTIHQWPATLVQPVGSPLSLECTVEGTSNPNLYWYRQAAGRGLQLLFYSVGIGQISSEVPQNLSASRPQDRQFILSSKKLLLSDSGFYLCAWSRRAGLAGANVLTFGAGSRLTVL.

The chain combines TRBV6-5 with TRBJ2-5, with D unresolved. The better agreement between TRBJ2-7 and the DNA end casts doubt on the J call. From germline, CDR1 is MNHEY and CDR2 SVGAGI. The CDR3 consists of 13 residues. CDR3 residues: CASGRTLAIEQYF. CDR3 nucleotide sequence: TGTGCCAGCGGAAGAACATTAGCAATCGAGCAGTACTTC.

The genes are TRBV11-2 and TRBJ2-1, with 8 nucleotides matching TRBD2. This CDR3 spans 15 amino acids. The germline CDR1 and CDR2 sequences are SGHAT and FQNNGV. With V trimmed by 8 bases and J by 15 bases, 21 bases remained unmatched. The CDR3 here is CASRPPGIGGTRPFF. The CDR3 DNA follows: TGTGCCAGCCGACCCCCGGGCATTGGTGGGACTAGACCGTTCTTC.

This clonotype has just a few counts. A much larger clone lies a single base off, so this may be a read error. The V call is TRBV28, the J call TRBJ2-4; D not certain. Germline CDR1 is MDHEN and CDR2 is SYDVKM. The CDR3 sequence is 15 residues long. Here the CDR3 DNA reads TGTGCCAACAGTACGGAAGGGCTAGCCAAAAACATTCAGTACTTC. Encoded protein: CANSTEGLAKNIQYF.

This clonotype was counted only a few times. V usage is TRBV3-1 and J usage is TRBJ2-3, with D uncertain. This CDR3 is 16 amino acids long. In germline, CDR1 is LGHDT, CDR2 YNNKEL (reference sequence). The V end lost 0 bases, the J end lost 1 base, and 11 bases lay between the germline ends. In DNA, the CDR3 is TGTGCCAGCAGCCAAGATGCCCACTCAGGCACAGATACGCAGTATTTT. It specifies CASSQDAHSGTDTQYF.

This clonotype was recorded many times. The chain couples TRBV14 to TRBJ2-7, with a weak D call TRBD2 (6 bases). CDR1 and CDR2 from the germline V gene are SGHDN and FVKESK. Trimming removed 1 base at V and 2 bases at J, with 9 bases between. The CDR3 length is 14 residues. The CDR3 protein is CASSQASAAYEQYF. In DNA, the CDR3 is TGTGCCAGCAGCCAAGCTAGCGCAGCCTACGAGCAGTACTTC.

The chain employs TRBV20-1 and TRBJ1-5; TRBD1 agrees at 7 bases. Looked up from germline, CDR1 is DFQATT and CDR2 is SNEGSKA (reference sequence). This CDR3 is 15 amino acids long. The V segment lost 1 base and the J segment 7 bases; nucleotides outside the gene matches: 10. The chain's CDR3 is CSARGSGQGGQPQHF. CDR3 bases: TGCAGTGCTAGAGGTAGTGGCCAGGGGGGGCAGCCCCAGCATTTT.

There are a few counts of this clonotype. This chain uses TRBV6-5 with TRBJ2-7; D is undetermined. V lost 6 bases and J lost 8, with 20 bases in between. CDR1 and CDR2 from the germline V gene are MNHEY and SVGAGI. The CDR3 has 14 residues. The CDR3 coding sequence is TGTGCCAGCAGCGTCCCGGGCCTCACGTCGAAGCAGTACTTC. Protein product: CASSVPGLTSKQYF.

As concerns this clonotype: A much larger clone lies one base from this, so it may be a read error. The V call is TRBV20-1, the J call TRBJ1-1; 7 bases are shared with TRBD1. Germline V lookup: CDR1 DFQATT, CDR2 SNEGSKA (reference sequence). This CDR3 contains 13 residues. The CDR3 spells CSASGGMNTEVFF. As DNA, the CDR3 is TGCAGTGCGTCAGGGGGAATGAACACTGAAGTTTTCTTT.

This clonotype was counted between two and nine times. The V gene is TRBV27, the J gene TRBJ2-6, with unresolved D. V lost 8 bases and J lost 0, with 14 bases in between. This CDR3 contains 16 residues. Germline V gene data show CDR1 as MNHEY and CDR2 as SMNVEV (reference sequence). The CDR3 protein is CASAPMYTSGANVLTF. DNA of the CDR3: TGTGCCAGCGCCCCAATGTATACCTCTGGGGCCAACGTCCTGACTTTC.

The sample holds many counts of this clonotype. V gene TRBV6-5 combines with J gene TRBJ2-5; D gene ambiguous. The V end lost 5 bases, the J end lost 8 bases, and 12 bases lay between the germline ends. The CDR3 contains 12 residues. The germline V gene encodes CDR1 MNHEY and CDR2 SVGAGI. Written as DNA, the CDR3 is TGTGCCAGCAGTGAGGCCCAGAGAACCCAGTACTTC. Encoded protein: CASSEAQRTQYF.

This clonotype has a count of ten or more. The V call is TRBV5-5, the J call TRBJ2-7, with D possibly matching TRBD1 (5 bases). Trimming pared 4 bases from V and 0 bases from J, leaving 11 bases between. Per the germline V gene, CDR1 is SGHKS and CDR2 is YYEKEE (reference sequence). This CDR3 spans 14 amino acids. This chain's CDR3 is CASSQDSFSYEQYF. CDR3 nucleotides: TGTGCCAGCAGCCAAGACAGTTTCTCCTACGAGCAGTACTTC.